This entry is about one TCR beta chain. Its antigen is unidentified. Clones were read by immunoSEQ multiplex PCR, and TCRdb kept only the in-frame ones, dropping some. The repertoire consists of 65,000 or so clones, with around 92% occurring once and the leading ten covering about 1.2%. The ends were cut back, 0 bases at V and 5 bases at J, with 14 bases in the middle. Germline assignment: CDR1 SGDLS and CDR2 YYNGEE. The CDR3 consists of 15 residues. Among the 120 subjects of the validation cohort, separate from the approximately 670-subject first cohort, were the donors. The data stem from a study of cytomegalovirus exposure and HLA in healthy donors. Study-level findings and limits: Subsequent analysis showed first-cohort TCR clusters tending to co-occur in over a hundred validation repertoires.

Input material: PBMCs. This TCR was recovered from a woman aged 18 to 35 in good health and CMV-seronegative. The V and J genes are TRBV9 and TRBJ2-5; maybe TRBD2 (6 bases). The CDR3 loop is CASSVATGVRETQYF. Here the CDR3 DNA reads TGTGCCAGCAGCGTAGCTACGGGGGTACGGGAGACCCAGTACTTC.